This entry is about one T cell receptor beta chain. It has no known antigen specificity. No qualities accompany the bases; no much larger clone lies one base away. All donors were healthy Caucasians. Three pairs of female monozygotic twins, all aged roughly 18 to 29 years, made up the twin cohort. CD4+ and CD8+ T cell populations were isolated with positive isolation kits from Invitrogen. The sample originates from a study of identical twins (dated by TCRdb to the mid-2010s). With respect to the entire study: To test whether fetal clonotypes persist, the study used deep sequencing on TCR alpha and beta repertoires from monozygotic twins, unrelated adults of various ages, and cord blood. Replicate twin experiments were performed at different times using different library preparation protocols to rule out contamination.

Findings and caveats that apply to the study as a whole: Invariant T cells such as MAIT and iNKT could partly confound zero-insertion analyses, though diverse VJ usage argued against this for most clonotypes. Compared with coincidental sharing between unrelated individuals, out-of-frame TCR alpha sequences shared between twins showed an excess of sequences with low generation probability. Fewer insertions were carried by abundant cord blood beta clonotypes, a similar but weaker trend appeared in young adult naive repertoires, and no such trend appeared in memory repertoires. Out-of-frame TCR alpha sharing in monozygotic twins was systematically underestimated by recombination models, whereas sharing between unrelated individuals was in agreement with the recombination models. The excess sharing between twins in beta out-of-frame sequences was weaker because fewer shared sequences reduced the signal-to-noise ratio. Because the same donors could not be followed over many years, the conclusions relied on cross-sectional statistical analysis.

The CDR3 runs 14 residues from the cysteine to the phenylalanine. Kept here is only the CDR3 DNA, which spans 42 bases and is read in frame from base 1. CDR1 and CDR2 (GTSNPN, SVGIG) derive from the germline V gene (reference sequence). At the junction V is shortened by 2 bases and J by 3 bases, with 10 bases in between. Library creation used 5' RACE. Sequenced using an Illumina HiSeq 2000. A universal primer binding site was introduced by template switching, and a unique molecular identifier was present in the final cDNA, enabling accurate counting of TCR cDNA molecules. Specific primers in the conserved constant-segment region were used to synthesize first-strand cDNA for the TCR alpha and beta chains. Each cDNA library was double barcoded, with a SMART-Mk sample barcode plus Illumina barcodes, to control for contamination. Two successive PCR steps introduced TruSeq adapter sequences along with Illumina sample barcodes. The Illumina HiSeq platform was used with custom primers to sequence TCR alpha and beta cDNA libraries. Concerning the study's data processing: Raw reads were processed with MiGEC to extract unique molecular identifiers, and MiXCR was used to determine CDR3 positions. For each individual, recombination models were inferred using an EM algorithm with the repgenHMM and IGoR tools. Shared clonotypes were analyzed with the tcR package in R, and sharing was normalized by the product of cloneset sizes. Out-of-frame nonproductive sequences were analyzed to study raw recombination free of thymic and clonal selection effects. Using fastp at Q25 and MiXCR, TCRdb reprocessed the public reads and kept productive beta chains. Each entry is one CDR3 protein sequence, shown with its most common DNA and genes. TCRdb assigned the V and J calls; the authors' analysis was not used. The sample data list 520,000 or so distinct CDR3 sequences, and roughly a fifth of these were observed just once. The top ten constitute about 0.91% of the sample.

These data also featured in a second study, about T cells expressing NK-cell markers. The second publication reports: TCR beta-chain repertoires were profiled in sorted CD3+CD56+NKG2C+, CD3+CD56+NKG2C- and CD3+CD56-NKG2C+ T-cell subsets from several donors. Of the eight sequenced donors, seven were found to be HCMV-seropositive and one was found to be HCMV-seronegative. To restrict sorting to alphabetaTCR-expressing T cells, an anti-gammadeltaTCR antibody was added in several experiments. For six donors, the dominant CD3+CD56+NKG2C+ clonotypes were among the top 10 CD8+ clonotypes and accounted for about 1.0-8% of CD8+ T cells. Those dominant clonotypes were again the most abundant among CD3+CD56-NKG2C+ cells in four donors, at roughly 28.3-65%. Whether the expanded NKG2C-expressing T cell clones were specific for HCMV antigens was left unclear. The study sequenced eight donors, all healthy volunteers chosen at random: three men and five women. A commercial ELISA kit detecting HCMV-specific IgG in serum was used to determine HCMV serostatus. MIGEC was used to demultiplex reads and group reads by UMI, and MiTCR was used to assemble and quantify clonotypes. Only TCR cDNA sequences supported by at least two reads were kept to exclude erroneous sequences. Downstream repertoire analysis used the tcR package, and clonotypes were matched across fractions by CDR3 nucleotide sequence plus V segment. VDJmatch was used to annotate antigen specificity against VDJdb, with one amino acid substitution in CDR3 allowed.

The receptor comes from a young woman in good health. The V gene is TRBV30 and the J gene is TRBJ2-2; no confident D gene assignment can be made. The specimen was CD4+ T cells sorted from blood. The CDR3 amino acid sequence is: CAWSIRLDTGELFF. DNA sequence: TGTGCCTGGAGTATAAGGTTGGACACCGGGGAGCTGTTTTTT.